These T cell receptor beta chains were read from a single sample in a study of blood T cell repertoires in COVID-19. Method: immunoSEQ multiplex PCR; TCRdb's copy keeps in-frame clones and lacks some. The data contain some 86,000 clones, approximately 90% of them singletons. Sample: peripheral blood. The receptors were sampled from a human donor with active COVID-19. The donor label of this sample is uncertain. The CDR3 runs from the conserved cysteine through the conserved F or W. A D gene is named only where the DNA matches it firmly. Size is stated for part of the rows, as once, few or many counts, or as a class when the clone is expanded.

TRBV2	.	TRBD1	TRBJ2-1	CASRVGTGIGNEQFF	TGTGCCAGCAGAGTCGGGACAGGGATCGGCAATGAGCAGTTCTTC
TRBV2	once	.	TRBJ1-6	CASSEATGPHNSPLHF	TGTGCCAGCAGTGAAGCTACAGGGCCCCATAATTCACCCCTCCACTTT
TRBV27	.	.	TRBJ2-3	CASSLERSADTQYF	TGTGCCAGCAGTTTGGAGCGAAGCGCAGATACGCAGTATTTT
TRBV6-5	.	.	TRBJ2-1	CASGTGSWGNEQFF	TGTGCCAGTGGTACAGGGTCTTGGGGCAATGAGCAGTTCTTC
TRBV9	.	.	TRBJ2-7	CASSVGYVSYEQYF	TGTGCCAGCAGCGTAGGCTATGTCTCCTACGAGCAGTACTTC
TRBV11-2	.	TRBD2	TRBJ2-1	CASSLGLAGGKLGEQFF	TGTGCCAGCAGCTTAGGTCTAGCGGGGGGCAAACTTGGTGAGCAGTTCTTC
TRBV10-3	medium-sized	.	TRBJ1-2	CAISEPPAGGYTF	TGTGCCATCAGTGAACCACCAGCAGGTGGCTACACCTTC
TRBV5-6	.	.	TRBJ1-3	CASSSRRVIRGNTIYF	TGTGCCAGCAGCTCCCGACGGGTAATCCGTGGAAACACCATATATTTT
TRBV19	once	TRBD2	TRBJ2-4	CATQGLAGGQRGNIQYF	TGTGCCACCCAGGGACTAGCGGGGGGCCAGAGGGGAAACATTCAGTACTTC
TRBV9	.	TRBD1	TRBJ1-2	CASSPRDSRTLYGYTF	TGTGCCAGCAGCCCCCGGGACAGCCGTACTCTCTATGGCTACACCTTC
TRBV7-2	.	.	TRBJ2-3	CASSLHTGPSTDTQYF	TGTGCCAGCAGCTTGCATACAGGTCCCTCCACAGATACGCAGTATTTT
TRBV5-6	.	.	TRBJ2-5	CASSFRGARRETQYF	TGTGCCAGCAGCTTTCGGGGGGCCCGAAGAGAGACCCAGTACTTC
TRBV7-3	.	.	TRBJ1-3	CASSLGRGTPIYF	TGTGCCAGCAGCTTAGGGCGGGGGACGCCCATATATTTT
TRBV11-3	.	.	TRBJ2-2	CASSPGPTGELFF	TGTGCCAGCAGCCCAGGCCCCACCGGGGAGCTGTTTTTT
TRBV5-4	.	.	TRBJ2-7	CASSLGQSFHEQYF	TGTGCCAGCAGCCTCGGTCAATCGTTCCACGAGCAGTACTTC
TRBV13	.	.	TRBJ1-3	CASSPRRDAGNTIYF	TGTGCCAGCAGCCCAAGGAGGGACGCTGGAAACACCATATATTTT
TRBV21-1	once	.	TRBJ2-3	CASSKGTGGSTDTQYF	TGTGCCAGCAGCAAGGGAACGGGAGGGAGCACAGATACGCAGTATTTT
TRBV6-2/TRBV6-3	.	TRBD1	TRBJ2-7	CASSYIGTGSYEQYF	TGTGCCAGCAGTTACATCGGGACAGGATCCTACGAGCAGTACTTC
TRBV24-1	few	.	TRBJ2-7	CATNREVYEQYF	TGTGCCACAAACCGGGAAGTCTACGAGCAGTACTTC
TRBV2	.	TRBD2	TRBJ2-3	CASSDVAGGRADTQYF	TGTGCCAGCAGTGATGTAGCGGGGGGCCGGGCAGATACGCAGTATTTT
TRBV9	.	TRBD1	TRBJ1-2	CASSTQGQGYGYTF	TGTGCCAGCAGCACCCAAGGACAGGGCTATGGCTACACCTTC
TRBV27	.	TRBD1	TRBJ2-3	CASEDRGLSDTQYF	TGTGCCAGCGAGGACAGGGGGCTTTCAGATACGCAGTATTTT
TRBV7-8	.	.	TRBJ1-3	CASSFNPRRGRGGNTIYF	TGTGCCAGCAGCTTTAATCCTCGCCGGGGGCGGGGGGGAAACACCATATATTTT
TRBV2	.	TRBD1	TRBJ2-7	CASDRGGYEQYF	TGTGCCAGCGACAGGGGGGGTTACGAGCAGTACTTC
TRBV27	once	TRBD2	TRBJ2-4	CATRGLAGVNIQYF	TGTGCCACCAGGGGACTAGCGGGGGTAAACATTCAGTACTTC
TRBV19	.	TRBD1	TRBJ1-2	CASSTPGTGGNYGYTF	TGTGCCAGTAGTACCCCCGGGACAGGGGGTAACTATGGCTACACCTTC
TRBV6-6	.	.	TRBJ1-6	CASSYGQGSGPLHF	TGTGCCAGCAGTTACGGGCAGGGGAGTGGACCCCTCCACTTT
TRBV4-3	.	.	TRBJ2-7	CASSQEPGYEQYF	TGCGCCAGCAGCCAAGAGCCCGGCTACGAGCAGTACTTC
TRBV12-5	once	.	TRBJ2-7	CASGLPDQQGLPYEQYF	TGTGCTAGTGGTTTGCCCGACCAACAGGGTTTACCCTACGAGCAGTACTTC
TRBV3-1/TRBV3-2	.	.	TRBJ1-1	CASSQVVGAEAFF	TGTGCCAGCAGCCAAGTTGTCGGGGCTGAAGCTTTCTTT
TRBV27	.	TRBD1	TRBJ1-5	CALTGAGGRHNQPQHF	TGTGCCTTAACCGGGGCAGGGGGCCGACACAATCAGCCCCAGCATTTT
TRBV5-1	few	.	TRBJ1-1	CASSFTGFLTEAFF	TGCGCCAGCAGCTTCACAGGTTTTCTCACTGAAGCTTTCTTT
TRBV5-4	once	.	TRBJ1-1	CASSPQSNTEAFF	TGTGCCAGCAGCCCACAGTCGAACACTGAAGCTTTCTTT
TRBV6-2/TRBV6-3	once	.	TRBJ2-1	CASSTTRLEQGPPRNEQFF	TGTGCCAGCAGTACTACCCGACTCGAACAGGGACCCCCTCGGAATGAGCAGTTCTTC
TRBV11-1	.	TRBD2	TRBJ2-5	CASSLVAGWRETQYF	TGTGCCAGCAGCTTAGTAGCGGGGTGGAGGGAGACCCAGTACTTC
TRBV24-1	.	TRBD1	TRBJ1-5	CATSDAGQGDSNQPQHF	TGTGCCACCAGTGATGCCGGACAGGGTGATAGCAATCAGCCCCAGCATTTT
TRBV9	.	TRBD1	TRBJ2-5	CASSVDQGARGTQYF	TGTGCCAGCAGCGTAGATCAGGGGGCGCGGGGGACCCAGTACTTC
TRBV19	few	.	TRBJ1-5	CACSNREINQPQHF	TGTGCCTGCTCCAACAGGGAAATCAATCAGCCCCAGCATTTT
TRBV12-2	.	.	TRBJ2-7	CASRFRPADSYEQYF	TGTGCAAGTCGCTTTAGGCCAGCGGACTCCTACGAGCAGTACTTC
TRBV7-9	.	TRBD1	TRBJ2-7	CASSLDRGVDEQYF	TGTGCCAGCAGCTTAGACAGGGGTGTCGACGAGCAGTACTTC
TRBV7-6	.	TRBD1	TRBJ2-2	CASSPLGDRGLGGELFF	TGTGCCAGCAGCCCGCTCGGGGACAGGGGGCTTGGCGGGGAGCTGTTTTTT
TRBV27	.	.	TRBJ2-1	CASSSWGENNEQFF	TGTGCCAGCAGTTCGTGGGGGGAGAACAATGAGCAGTTCTTC
TRBV16	.	.	TRBJ1-2	CASSQPSGGTDGYTF	TGTGCCAGCAGCCAACCAAGCGGGGGGACTGACGGCTACACCTTC
TRBV15	once	.	TRBJ2-1	CATSREAGNNEQFF	TGTGCCACCAGCAGAGAGGCAGGAAACAATGAGCAGTTCTTC
TRBV4-1	.	.	TRBJ2-3	CASSQGGGSGGQSAMTQYF	TGCGCCAGCAGCCAAGGGGGAGGCTCTGGCGGTCAGTCCGCGATGACGCAGTATTTT
TRBV28	.	.	TRBJ2-7	CASSFLMEGADEQYF	TGTGCCAGCAGTTTTTTGATGGAGGGCGCCGACGAGCAGTACTTC
TRBV10-2	.	TRBD2	TRBJ2-1	CASSESRAGSGGRNEQFF	TGCGCCAGCAGTGAGTCCAGGGCAGGGAGCGGGGGGCGCAATGAGCAGTTCTTC
TRBV9	.	.	TRBJ1-2	CASSARIDSPGYTF	TGTGCCAGCAGCGCCCGTATAGACAGCCCTGGCTACACCTTC
TRBV4-2	.	TRBD1	TRBJ1-2	CASSQVSPGQGGSYGYTF	TGTGCCAGCAGCCAAGTCTCACCGGGACAGGGGGGGAGCTATGGCTACACCTTC
TRBV2	.	.	TRBJ1-5	CASSDLYSNQPQHF	TGTGCCAGCAGTGATTTATATAGCAATCAGCCCCAGCATTTT
TRBV5-6	.	.	TRBJ2-7	CASSLVSSYEQYF	TGTGCCAGCAGCTTGGTCAGCTCCTACGAGCAGTACTTC
TRBV20-1	.	.	TRBJ1-5	CSASIMLTAGNQPQHF	TGCAGTGCTAGTATCATGCTCACAGCGGGCAATCAGCCCCAGCATTTT
TRBV7-9	.	TRBD1	TRBJ1-1	CASSQQGARGAFF	TGTGCCAGCAGCCAACAGGGGGCGAGGGGAGCTTTCTTT